These 23 T cell receptor beta chains were sequenced from one sample in a study of OX40 agonist ivuxolimab in advanced cancers. Here immunoSEQ multiplex PCR was the method, and the copy in TCRdb shows in-frame clones only, minus some. Altogether around 97,000 clones are present, more than 80% being singletons, with the ten largest covering approximately 5.5%. The specimen was CD4+ or CD8+ T cells sorted from blood, collected in a trial of the OX40 agonist ivuxolimab. All receptors come from an adult with an advanced solid tumor such as melanoma, head and neck, liver or kidney cancer.

The V and J genes are TRBV18 and TRBJ1-1; no clear D. This CDR3 has 15 residues. The germline gives CDR1 KGHSH, CDR2 LQKENI. The ends were cut back, 2 bases at V and 6 bases at J, with 16 bases in the middle. This CDR3 reads CASSPNNLWVPEAFF. The CDR3 DNA reads TGTGCCAGCTCACCAAATAACCTTTGGGTGCCTGAAGCTTTCTTT.

The chain is built from TRBV11-1 and TRBJ2-3, with 7 bases identical to TRBD1. V was pared by 4 bases and J by 2 bases, with 9 bases of the junction left unmatched. CDR1 is SGHAT and CDR2 is FQDESV in the germline V gene (reference sequence). The length of the CDR3 is 16 residues. CDR3 DNA: TGTGCCAGCAGCTCTACAACAGGGGACATCACAGATACGCAGTATTTT. Its protein is CASSSTTGDITDTQYF.

This sequence joins TRBV6-4 and TRBJ1-5, with D possibly matching TRBD1 (5 bases). CDR1 and CDR2 from the germline V gene are MRHNA and SNTAGT. V was shortened by 4 bases and J by 6 bases, with 10 bases between the two germline ends. CDR3 length equals 13 residues. CDR3 bases: TGTGCCAGCAGTGGCCAGGGTGGTCAGCCCCAGCATTTT. Amino acid sequence: CASSGQGGQPQHF.

This clone appeared a single time. J is TRBJ2-1 and V is TRBV2; 7 bases are shared with TRBD1. CDR1 and CDR2 from the germline V gene are SNHLY and FYNNEI. This CDR3 spans 13 amino acids. Losses at the gene ends were 3 bases for V and 7 bases for J; bases not matched to a gene: 3. CDR3 sequence (DNA): TGTGCCAGCAGTGATGCAGGGGGAAATGAGCAGTTCTTC. Its protein product is CASSDAGGNEQFF.

The genes are TRBV9 and TRBJ2-7; 7 positions agree with TRBD1. The CDR3 consists of 16 residues. Germline V lookup: CDR1 SGDLS, CDR2 YYNGEE. V was pared by 6 bases and J by 1 base, with 13 bases of the junction left unmatched. CDR3 sequence: CASNSRAGTESYEQYF. CDR3 coding DNA: TGTGCCAGCAACTCCCGCGCCGGGACAGAATCCTACGAGCAGTACTTC.

This chain joins TRBV7-3 and TRBJ2-3, with D possibly TRBD2 on 7 matching bases. The CDR3 contains 18 residues. V was cut by 4 bases and J by 0 bases, with 20 bases left in between. Germline V gene data show CDR1 as SGHTA and CDR2 as FQGTGA. The CDR3 region is CASSSNRGGPTSTDTQYF. CDR3 nucleotides: TGTGCCAGCAGCTCCAATCGCGGGGGCCCCACTAGCACAGATACGCAGTATTTT.

The chain links TRBV10-3 to TRBJ2-7; TRBD1 aligns across 7 bases. J lost 2 bases, V lost 6 bases, and 10 bases had no gene match. In germline, CDR1 is ENHRY, CDR2 SYGVKD. The CDR3 extends over 15 amino acids. The CDR3 reads CAISSTGNQPYEQYF. The CDR3 DNA follows: TGTGCCATCAGCTCGACAGGGAACCAACCCTACGAGCAGTACTTC.

This clone was detected a few times. The J gene is TRBJ2-7, the V gene TRBV6-6, with 8 bases aligning to TRBD1. The CDR3 is 12 residues long. Germline lookup yields CDR1 MNHNY and CDR2 SVGAGI (reference sequence). With 5 bases clipped from V and 7 bases from J, the junction kept 4 bases outside the gene matches. CDR3 region: CASSTGQGEQYF. The CDR3 nucleotides are TGTGCCAGCAGTACCGGACAGGGAGAGCAGTACTTC.

Comments on this clone: One end of the junction fails to match germline, which may point to a read error. The V gene is TRBV6-1, the J gene TRBJ2-3; D may be TRBD2 (6 bases). Per the germline V gene, CDR1 is MNHNS and CDR2 is SASEGT. The CDR3 has 11 residues. The CDR3 region has the DNA TGTGCCAGCAGTGAAGGAAGGAGGGCCCTTTTT. It is translated as CASSEGRRALF.

Only a few counts were recorded for this clone. V is TRBV4-2 and J is TRBJ1-4; weak D call: TRBD1 (6 bases). Germline CDR1 and CDR2: LGHNA and YNFKEQ. This CDR3 spans 15 amino acids. Trimming stripped 0 bases from V and 4 bases from J, with 9 bases between. This CDR3 is CASSQDIGGNEKLFF. CDR3 sequence (DNA): TGTGCCAGCAGCCAAGATATAGGGGGTAATGAAAAACTGTTTTTT.

V gene TRBV7-7 combines with J gene TRBJ2-3; no clear D gene. Germline V gene data show CDR1 as SSHAT and CDR2 as FNYEAQ (reference sequence). Between the trimmed V and J ends, which lost 5 bases and 6 bases, there was a span of 9 bases. The length of the CDR3 is 12 residues. For the CDR3, the DNA is TGTGCCAGCAGCCCCCTGGACGATACGCAGTATTTT. Encoded protein: CASSPLDDTQYF. The full variable domain, rest sourced from reference TRBV7-7 and TRBJ2-3, is GAGVSQSPRYKVTKRGQDVTLRCDPISSHATLYWYQQALGQGPEFLTYFNYEAQPDKSGLPSDRFSAERPEGSISTLTIQRTEQRDSAMYRCASSPLDDTQYFGPGTRLTVL.

The CDR3 region is CAMGGDSSGYEQYF. DNA of the CDR3: TGTGCCATGGGGGGAGACTCATCGGGCTACGAGCAGTACTTC. The J gene is TRBJ2-7, the V gene TRBV10-3, with D possibly matching TRBD2 (6 bases). The V gene lost 9 bases and the J gene lost 3 bases, with 18 bases spanning the gap. This CDR3 spans 14 amino acids. Germline assignment: CDR1 ENHRY and CDR2 SYGVKD.

The chain couples TRBV5-4 to TRBJ2-7, with 8 bases identical to TRBD1. Germline V gene data show CDR1 as SGHNT and CDR2 as YYREEE (reference sequence). J was trimmed by 6 bases and V by 0 bases; bases with no gene match: 2. CDR3 length: 13 amino acids. DNA of the CDR3: TGTGCCAGCAGCTTGGCAGGGGGCCTCGAGCAGTACTTC. Amino acid sequence: CASSLAGGLEQYF. Looking up the rest from reference TRBV5-4 and TRBJ2-7 gives the full variable domain: ETGVTQSPTHLIKTRGQQVTLRCSSQSGHNTVSWYQQALGQGPQFIFQYYREEENGRGNFPPRFSGLQFPNYSSELNVNALELDDSALYLCASSLAGGLEQYFGPGTRLTVT.

This chain uses TRBV7-9 with TRBJ2-5; D remains unclear. This CDR3 has 12 amino acids. CDR1 and CDR2 (germline): SEHNR, FQNEAQ (reference sequence). V was clipped by 1 base and J by 6 bases, with 6 bases between them. The CDR3, as DNA: TGTGCCAGCAGCTTAGGAGTGAAGACCCAGTACTTC. As protein: CASSLGVKTQYF. The full variable domain, its missing parts supplied by reference TRBV7-9 and TRBJ2-5, is DTGVSQNPRHKITKRGQNVTFRCDPISEHNRLYWYRQTLGQGPEFLTYFQNEAQLEKSRLLSDRFSAERPKGSFSTLEIQRTEQGDSAMYLCASSLGVKTQYFGPGTRLLVL.

V and J are TRBV27 and TRBJ1-5; D unresolved. Germline V gene lookup returns CDR1 MNHEY and CDR2 SMNVEV (reference sequence). The V end lost 6 bases, the J end lost 2 bases, and 17 bases lay between the germline ends. This CDR3 has 16 amino acids. CDR3 residues: CASSPSAGGRNQPQHF. The CDR3, as DNA: TGTGCCAGCAGCCCCTCCGCGGGTGGCCGCAATCAGCCCCAGCATTTT.

This chain uses TRBV30 with TRBJ1-1; D call uncertain. Trimming shortened V by 3 bases and J by 5 bases, and 13 bases separated the two germline ends. Germline assignment: CDR1 GTSNPN and CDR2 SVGIG (reference sequence). CDR3 length: 13 amino acids. The CDR3 loop reads CAWRGLGETEAFF. CDR3 in DNA: TGTGCCTGGAGAGGACTCGGGGAGACTGAAGCTTTCTTT.

The chain employs TRBV11-1 and TRBJ2-1; D perhaps matches TRBD1 (5 bases). Germline CDR1 and CDR2: SGHAT and FQDESV (reference sequence). With 5 bases removed from V and 4 bases from J, the gap between germline ends came to 12 bases. This CDR3 comprises 14 residues. The CDR3 reads CASSTDTVYNEQFF. DNA of the CDR3: TGTGCCAGCAGCACGGACACGGTTTACAATGAGCAGTTCTTC.

Only a few counts were recorded for this clone. One end of the junction varies from germline; a read error may be responsible. The chain is built from TRBV20-1 and TRBJ1-1, with D maybe TRBD1 (6 bases). The germline V gene has CDR1 DFQATT and CDR2 SNEGSKA (reference sequence). The length of the CDR3 is 11 residues. CDR3 protein: CSARWDTEAFF. CDR3 in DNA: TGCAGTGCTCGCTGGGACACCGAAGCTTTCTTT.

The chain recombines TRBV5-1 with TRBJ1-3, with 7 nucleotides matching TRBD1. Germline V lookup: CDR1 SGHRS, CDR2 YFSETQ. This CDR3 region has 14 residues. The ends lost 4 bases at V and 2 bases at J; junction bases unmatched: 3. The CDR3 sequence is CASSRGQTGNTIYF. The CDR3 region has the DNA TGCGCCAGCAGCAGGGGACAGACTGGAAACACCATATATTTT.

The chain carries TRBV2 and TRBJ2-1; 9 bases map to TRBD1. Trimming removed 0 bases from V and 6 bases from J; junction bases left unmatched: 15. Germline CDR1 and CDR2: SNHLY and FYNNEI. The CDR3 is 19 residues long. The CDR3 spells CASSEAPVVWDRAGNEQFF. Here the CDR3 DNA reads TGTGCCAGCAGTGAAGCGCCGGTTGTATGGGACAGGGCGGGCAATGAGCAGTTCTTC. Combining the CDR3 with reference TRBV2 and TRBJ2-1 gives the whole variable domain EPEVTQTPSHQVTQMGQEVILRCVPISNHLYFYWYRQILGQKVEFLVSFYNNEISEKSEIFDDQFSVERPDGSNFTLKIRSTKLEDSAMYFCASSEAPVVWDRAGNEQFFGPGTRLTVL.

The gene calls are TRBV4-3 and TRBJ1-1; TRBD1 matches 12 bases. Unmatched junction bases numbered 7, after V lost 0 bases and J lost 8 bases. Germline-derived CDR1 and CDR2 are LGHNA and YSLEER. The CDR3 sequence is 16 residues long. The CDR3 spells CASSQDPWDRGQEAFF. CDR3 in DNA: TGCGCCAGCAGCCAAGATCCCTGGGACAGGGGGCAAGAAGCTTTCTTT.

This chain joins TRBV11-2 and TRBJ1-1; TRBD1 is a possible D gene (5 bases). V was shortened by 5 bases and J by 7 bases, with 11 bases between the two germline ends. There are 12 residues in the CDR3. Looked up from germline, CDR1 is SGHAT and CDR2 is FQNNGV. CDR3 sequence: CASSPGRYEAFF. The CDR3 DNA reads TGTGCCAGCAGCCCGGGACGGTATGAAGCTTTCTTT.

V and J are TRBV27 and TRBJ2-4, with TRBD2 matching 11 bases. This CDR3 has 17 residues. V lost 8 bases to trimming and J lost 1 base; unmatched junction nucleotides: 10. Germline-derived CDR1 and CDR2 are MNHEY and SMNVEV (reference sequence). The CDR3 loop is CASGSLAGDAAKNIQYF. CDR3 nucleotide sequence: TGTGCCAGCGGGTCACTAGCGGGAGATGCGGCCAAAAACATTCAGTACTTC.